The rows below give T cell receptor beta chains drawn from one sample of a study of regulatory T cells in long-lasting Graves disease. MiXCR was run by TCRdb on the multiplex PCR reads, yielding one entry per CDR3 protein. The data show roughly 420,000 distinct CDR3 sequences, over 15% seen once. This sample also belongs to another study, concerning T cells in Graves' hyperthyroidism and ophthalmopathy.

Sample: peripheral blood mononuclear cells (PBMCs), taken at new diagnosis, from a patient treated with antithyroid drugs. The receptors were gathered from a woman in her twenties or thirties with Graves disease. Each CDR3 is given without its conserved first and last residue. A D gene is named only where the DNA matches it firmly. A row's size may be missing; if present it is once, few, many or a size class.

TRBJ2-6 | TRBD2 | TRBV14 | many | ASSPLLAVRSGANVLT
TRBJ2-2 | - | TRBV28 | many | ASSLPWGRNTGELF
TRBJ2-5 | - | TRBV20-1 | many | SARDGDRPLETQY
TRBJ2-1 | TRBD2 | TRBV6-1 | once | ATQYSGRAAYNEQF
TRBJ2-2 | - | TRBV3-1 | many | ASSPREGTGELF
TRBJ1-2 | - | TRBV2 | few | ASSPQGGNYGYT
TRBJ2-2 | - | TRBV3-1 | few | ASSRADTGELF
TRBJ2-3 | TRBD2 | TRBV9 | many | ASNPGLGSDTQY
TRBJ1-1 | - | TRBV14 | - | ASSQDVGGGTEAF
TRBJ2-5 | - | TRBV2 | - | ASSRDFHQETQY
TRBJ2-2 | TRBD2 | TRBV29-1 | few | SVGMTSGRRTGELF
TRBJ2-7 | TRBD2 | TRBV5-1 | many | ASSHLSGGRSYEQY
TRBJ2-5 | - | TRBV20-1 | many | SASPRDIQETQY
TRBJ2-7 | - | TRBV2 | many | ASHEDRLDSYEQY
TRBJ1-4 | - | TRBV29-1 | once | SPALVYEKLF
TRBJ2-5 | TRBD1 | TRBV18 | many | ASERQGWYQETQY
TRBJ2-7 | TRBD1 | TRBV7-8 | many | ASGRDSPRGQY
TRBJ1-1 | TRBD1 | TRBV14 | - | ASSQLGTGGTEAF
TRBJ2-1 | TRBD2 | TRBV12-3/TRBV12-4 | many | ASRSPTSGVI
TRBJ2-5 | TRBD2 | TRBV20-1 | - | SARDLRTSGGKETQY
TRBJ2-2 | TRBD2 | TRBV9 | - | ASSAAGTSVGELF
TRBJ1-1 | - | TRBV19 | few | ASSADGANTEAF
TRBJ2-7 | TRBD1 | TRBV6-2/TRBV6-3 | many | ASGEGQDYEQY
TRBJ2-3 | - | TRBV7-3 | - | ASSPRRSSTDTQY
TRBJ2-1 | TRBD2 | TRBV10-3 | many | AISGEREGYNEQF
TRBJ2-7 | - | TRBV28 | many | ASSSPDQSYEQY
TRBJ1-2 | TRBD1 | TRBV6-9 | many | ASSLEGARGYT
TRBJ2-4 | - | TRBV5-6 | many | ASSEWAQPNIQY
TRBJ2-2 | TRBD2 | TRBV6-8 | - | ASTCGGLDTGELF
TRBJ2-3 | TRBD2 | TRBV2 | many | ASSILAGGADTQY
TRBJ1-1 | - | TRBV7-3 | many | ASSLGTNTEAF
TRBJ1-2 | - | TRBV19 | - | ASSPLRSDHGYT
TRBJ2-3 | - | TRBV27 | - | ASHEAASTDTQY
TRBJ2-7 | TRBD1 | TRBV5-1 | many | ASSGYGQDYEQY
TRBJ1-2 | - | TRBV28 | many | ASIQPDYGYT
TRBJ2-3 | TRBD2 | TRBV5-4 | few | ASSLTSGNSDTQY
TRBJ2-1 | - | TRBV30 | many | AWSGGASYNEQF
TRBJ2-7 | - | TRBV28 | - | ASRGAAYEQY
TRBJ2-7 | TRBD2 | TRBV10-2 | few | ASSESKSLAGGNYEQY
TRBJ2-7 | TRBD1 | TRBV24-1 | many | ATVGTGALYEPYEQY
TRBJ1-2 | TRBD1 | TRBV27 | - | ASSLRGQPGDRANYGYT
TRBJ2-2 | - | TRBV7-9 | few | AALGVNTGELF
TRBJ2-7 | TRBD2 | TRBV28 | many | ASSLRRREGHSYEQY
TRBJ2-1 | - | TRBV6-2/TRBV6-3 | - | ASTRGGADNEQF
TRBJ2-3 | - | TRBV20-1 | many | SASVSTDTQY
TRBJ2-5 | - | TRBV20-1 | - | SARQYQETQY
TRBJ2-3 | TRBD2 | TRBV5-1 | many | ASSPRTSGFTDTQY
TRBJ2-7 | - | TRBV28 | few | ASSLFLGPYEQY
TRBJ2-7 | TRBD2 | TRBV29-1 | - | SASGVGLSYEQY
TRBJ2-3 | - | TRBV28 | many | ASGSGYTDTQY
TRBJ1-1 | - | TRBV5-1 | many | ASSFSLLGTEAF
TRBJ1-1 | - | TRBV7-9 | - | ASSLVPTTEAF
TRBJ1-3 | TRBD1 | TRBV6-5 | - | ASSLGQGSGNTIY
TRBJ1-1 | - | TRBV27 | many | ASSRIGVNTEAF
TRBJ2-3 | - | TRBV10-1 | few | ASSETLTSTDTQY